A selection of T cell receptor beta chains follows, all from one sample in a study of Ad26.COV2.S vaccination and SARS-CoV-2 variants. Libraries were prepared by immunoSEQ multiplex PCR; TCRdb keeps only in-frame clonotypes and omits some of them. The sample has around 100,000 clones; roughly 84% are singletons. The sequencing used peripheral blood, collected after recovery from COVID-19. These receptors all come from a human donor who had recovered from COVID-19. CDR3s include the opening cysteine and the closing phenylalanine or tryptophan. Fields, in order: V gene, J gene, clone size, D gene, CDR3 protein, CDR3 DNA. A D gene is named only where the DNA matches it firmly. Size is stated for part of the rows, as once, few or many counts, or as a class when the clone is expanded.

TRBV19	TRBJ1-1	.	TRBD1	CASSLGQGNTEAFF	TGTGCCAGTAGTTTGGGACAGGGGAACACTGAAGCTTTCTTT
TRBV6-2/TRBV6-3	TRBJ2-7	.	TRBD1	CASSLRGQGIYEQYF	TGTGCCAGCAGCCTTCGGGGACAGGGAATCTACGAGCAGTACTTC
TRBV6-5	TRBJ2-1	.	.	CASSRGRISYNEQFF	TGTGCCAGCAGTCGGGGCAGAATCTCCTACAATGAGCAGTTCTTC
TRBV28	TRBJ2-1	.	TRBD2	CASSFTSGRMTNEQFF	TGTGCCAGCAGTTTCACTAGCGGGAGAATGACGAATGAGCAGTTCTTC
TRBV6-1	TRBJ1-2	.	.	CASSEAQENYGYTF	TGTGCCAGCAGTGAAGCGCAAGAGAACTATGGCTACACCTTC
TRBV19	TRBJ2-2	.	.	CASRIARVGGELFF	TGTGCCAGTAGAATAGCCAGGGTAGGCGGGGAGCTGTTTTTT
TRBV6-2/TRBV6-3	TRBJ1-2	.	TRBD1	CASSAGTGSGYTF	TGTGCCAGCAGCGCCGGGACAGGGAGCGGCTACACCTTC
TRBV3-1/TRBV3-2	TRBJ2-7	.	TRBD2	CASSQGLAGGVGLYF	TGTGCCAGCAGCCAGGGACTAGCGGGAGGTGTTGGGTTATACTTC
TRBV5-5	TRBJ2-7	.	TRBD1	CASSSGDRVSYEQYF	TGTGCCAGCAGCTCTGGCGACAGGGTATCCTACGAGCAGTACTTC
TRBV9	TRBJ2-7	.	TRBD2	CASSVAAGAPYEQYF	TGTGCCAGCAGCGTAGCCGCGGGAGCGCCGTACGAGCAGTACTTC
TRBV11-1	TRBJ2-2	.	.	CASIGGQNTGELFF	TGTGCCAGCATCGGGGGCCAGAACACCGGGGAGCTGTTTTTT
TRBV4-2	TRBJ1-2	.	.	CASSPGRGLGYTF	TGTGCCAGCAGCCCGGGACGGGGCCTTGGCTACACCTTC
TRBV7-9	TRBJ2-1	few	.	CASSLDGSEQFF	TGTGCCAGCAGCTTAGATGGTAGTGAGCAGTTCTTC
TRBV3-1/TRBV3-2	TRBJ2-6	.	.	CASSSYRASGANVLTF	TGTGCCAGCAGCTCCTACAGGGCCTCTGGGGCCAACGTCCTGACTTTC
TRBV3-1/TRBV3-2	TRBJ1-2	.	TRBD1	CASSRGPGGGYTF	TGTGCCAGCAGTAGGGGGCCTGGTGGTGGCTACACCTTC
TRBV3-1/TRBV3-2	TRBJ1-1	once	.	CASSHFLGKGMNTEAFF	TGTGCCAGCAGCCACTTTTTGGGGAAGGGGATGAACACTGAAGCTTTCTTT
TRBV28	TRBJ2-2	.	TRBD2	CASSGTTSLAGPGPNTGELFF	TGTGCCAGCAGCGGGACGACGAGTCTAGCGGGCCCAGGACCGAACACCGGGGAGCTGTTTTTT
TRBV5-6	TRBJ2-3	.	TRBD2	CASSLGLAGEDTQYF	TGTGCCAGCAGCTTGGGTCTAGCGGGAGAAGATACGCAGTATTTT
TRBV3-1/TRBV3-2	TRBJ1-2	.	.	CASSQGPAKDYGYTF	TGTGCCAGCAGCCAAGGTCCGGCAAAGGACTATGGCTACACCTTC
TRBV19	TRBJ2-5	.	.	CASSTGPWLETQYF	TGTGCCAGTAGTACCGGGCCGTGGCTGGAGACCCAGTACTTC
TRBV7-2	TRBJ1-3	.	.	CASKTNSGNTIYF	TGTGCCAGCAAAACCAACTCTGGAAACACCATATATTTT
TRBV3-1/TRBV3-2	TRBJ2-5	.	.	CASSQDGEGYQETQYF	TGTGCCAGCAGCCAAGATGGAGAAGGGTACCAAGAGACCCAGTACTTC
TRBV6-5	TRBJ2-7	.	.	CASTQRPDSEQYF	TGTGCCAGCACCCAGAGGCCCGATAGCGAGCAGTACTTC
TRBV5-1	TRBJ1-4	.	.	CASSFSGNEKLFF	TGCGCCAGCAGCTTTTCAGGGAATGAAAAACTGTTTTTT
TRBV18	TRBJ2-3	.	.	CASSPPSGGRKTDTQYF	TGTGCCAGCTCACCTCCGAGCGGTGGGAGGAAGACAGATACGCAGTATTTT
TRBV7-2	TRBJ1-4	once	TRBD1	CASSSTGTGTNEKLFF	TGTGCCAGCAGCTCAACCGGGACAGGTACCAATGAAAAACTGTTTTTT
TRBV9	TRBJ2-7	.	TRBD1	CASSAEGQGAYEQYF	TGTGCCAGCAGCGCAGAGGGACAGGGGGCCTACGAGCAGTACTTC
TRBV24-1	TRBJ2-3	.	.	CATSDFAGASSSGDTQYF	TGTGCCACCAGTGATTTTGCCGGAGCGTCATCGTCAGGAGATACGCAGTATTTT
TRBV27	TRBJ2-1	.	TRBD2	CASSPLAGVSWAEQFF	TGTGCCAGCAGTCCCCTAGCGGGAGTAAGCTGGGCTGAGCAGTTCTTC
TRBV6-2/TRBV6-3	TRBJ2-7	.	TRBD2	CASSPAGTSGTYEQYF	TGTGCCAGCAGCCCTGCCGGGACTAGCGGGACCTACGAGCAGTACTTC